The 21 T cell receptor beta chains in this list originate from one sample, sequenced in a study of cytomegalovirus exposure and HLA in healthy donors. Use of 60 Vbeta and 13 Jbeta primers characterized the PCR. Libraries were prepared by immunoSEQ multiplex PCR; TCRdb keeps only in-frame clonotypes and omits some of them. The sample has a few hundred thousand clones; about 70% are singletons. The source material was PBMCs. These receptors were obtained from a woman in her 30s in good health and CMV-seronegative.

The chain employs TRBV30 and TRBJ2-2, with D unclear. This CDR3 region has 15 residues. Germline V lookup: CDR1 GTSNPN, CDR2 SVGIG (reference sequence). The V end was cut by 0 bases, the J end by 0 bases, with 8 bases between. CDR3 DNA: TGTGCCTGGAGTGTACAAACAACGAACACCGGGGAGCTGTTTTTT. Translated, it gives CAWSVQTTNTGELFF.

This clone was counted a few times. The gene calls are TRBV6-6 and TRBJ2-1; TRBD2 agrees at 8 bases. The V gene end was trimmed by 6 bases and the J gene end by 0 bases; junction bases not matched to a gene: 4. From germline, CDR1 is MNHNY and CDR2 SVGAGI (reference sequence). CDR3 length: 15 amino acids. CDR3 nucleotides: TGTGCCAGCAGCTCCAGCGGGAGCTCCTACAATGAGCAGTTCTTC. This translates into CASSSSGSSYNEQFF.

This chain links TRBV5-6 with TRBJ2-2; 11 nucleotides align to TRBD2. Germline CDR1 and CDR2: SGHDT and YYEEEE. This CDR3 has 18 residues. V was pared by 3 bases and J by 1 base, with 8 bases of the junction left unmatched. The CDR3 is CASSWGLAGGLNTGELFF. The CDR3, as DNA: TGTGCCAGCAGCTGGGGGCTAGCGGGGGGTCTGAACACCGGGGAGCTGTTTTTT.

V gene TRBV2 combines with J gene TRBJ1-2; 9 nucleotides line up with TRBD1. V dropped 8 bases and J dropped 4; count of bases not matched to a gene: 17. The germline CDR1 and CDR2 sequences are SNHLY and FYNNEI. CDR3 length: 17 amino acids. CDR3 in amino acids: CASYTPGQGRVGYGYTF. CDR3 DNA: TGTGCCAGCTATACCCCGGGACAGGGAAGGGTAGGCTATGGCTACACCTTC.

The chain carries TRBV6-5 and TRBJ1-1; D is ambiguous. Per the germline V gene, CDR1 is MNHEY and CDR2 is SVGAGI. The ends were cut back, 6 bases at V and 0 bases at J, with 8 bases in the middle. The length of the CDR3 is 13 residues. CDR3 loop: CASSPRLNTEAFF. Written as DNA, the CDR3 is TGTGCCAGCAGCCCGAGGTTGAACACTGAAGCTTTCTTT.

The V call is TRBV14, the J call TRBJ2-1, with a tentative D call TRBD1 (6 bases). Trimming cost V 8 bases and J 2 bases, with 19 bases left between them. Germline V gene data show CDR1 as SGHDN and CDR2 as FVKESK. This CDR3 is built from 16 residues. The CDR3 sequence is CASSRKQGLTYNEQFF. The DNA of the CDR3 is TGTGCCAGCTCGAGAAAACAGGGCTTGACCTACAATGAGCAGTTCTTC.

This clone was picked up a small number of times. The J gene is TRBJ2-7, the V gene TRBV6-1; TRBD1 matches at 7 bases. Looked up from germline, CDR1 is MNHNS and CDR2 is SASEGT. The CDR3 runs 15 residues. V shed 6 bases and J 3 bases; nucleotides not matched to a gene: 11. For the CDR3, the DNA is TGTGCCAGCAGGTTACCGACAGGGATGGGCTACGAGCAGTACTTC. Translating it yields CASRLPTGMGYEQYF.

This sequence joins TRBV6-5 and TRBJ2-5; 10 bases fit TRBD1. The J call may not be correct, given that the DNA end is closer to TRBJ2-7. The germline gives CDR1 MNHEY, CDR2 SVGAGI. The CDR3 sequence is 15 residues long. This chain's CDR3 is CALDGDRGGMYEQYF. DNA of the CDR3: TGTGCCTTAGATGGGGACAGGGGAGGAATGTACGAGCAGTACTTC.

This clone was seen ten or more times. This chain uses TRBV2 with TRBJ1-2, with TRBD1 matching over 9 bases. V was pared by 7 bases and J by 7 bases, with 13 bases of the junction left unmatched. This CDR3 is built from 15 residues. Germline V CDR1 and CDR2: SNHLY, FYNNEI. CDR3 sequence: CASNRPGQGKGGYTF. CDR3 nucleotides: TGTGCCAGCAACCGCCCGGGACAGGGTAAGGGTGGCTACACCTTC.

The chain joins TRBV25-1 to TRBJ1-6; D unclear. Germline lookup yields CDR1 MGHDK and CDR2 SYGVNS. Trimming removed 4 bases from V and 10 bases from J, with 14 bases in between. CDR3 length: 14 amino acids. In DNA, the CDR3 is TGTGCCAGCAGTGTGGGAGGGTTGGGCTCACCCCTCCACTTT. As protein: CASSVGGLGSPLHF. Variable domain in full (rest from reference TRBV25-1 and TRBJ1-6): EADIYQTPRYLVIGTGKKITLECSQTMGHDKMYWYQQDPGMELHLIHYSYGVNSTEKGDLSSESTVSRIRTEHFPLTLESARPSHTSQYLCASSVGGLGSPLHFGNGTRLTVT.

There are a few counts of this clone. J is TRBJ1-1 and V is TRBV6-5; no clear D gene. CDR1 is MNHEY, CDR2 SVGAGI, per germline. The CDR3 totals 13 residues. Trimming stripped 4 bases from V and 0 bases from J, with 6 bases between. As DNA, the CDR3 is TGTGCCAGCAGTTCTACCGTGAACACTGAAGCTTTCTTT. Protein product: CASSSTVNTEAFF.

The gene calls are TRBV2 and TRBJ1-2; 7 bases map to TRBD1. V lost 3 bases, J lost 10 bases, and 5 bases stayed unmatched. In germline, CDR1 is SNHLY, CDR2 FYNNEI. The CDR3 is 12 residues long. CDR3 sequence reads: CASSEAGTVYTF. The CDR3 nucleotides are TGTGCCAGCAGTGAGGCTGGGACAGTCTACACCTTC.

Only a few counts were recorded for this clone. The gene calls are TRBV11-2 and TRBJ2-7; D uncertain. The V end lost 2 bases, the J end lost 6 bases, and 8 bases lay between the germline ends. This CDR3 comprises 12 residues. The germline V gene has CDR1 SGHAT and CDR2 FQNNGV. The CDR3 loop reads CASSLLLSEQYF. CDR3 nucleotides: TGTGCCAGCAGCTTACTATTGAGCGAGCAGTACTTC.

The rearrangement uses TRBV5-5 and TRBJ1-1, with D hard to call. V dropped 4 bases and J dropped 1 base, with 11 bases sitting between them. CDR3 length equals 14 residues. Looked up from germline, CDR1 is SGHKS and CDR2 is YYEKEE (reference sequence). DNA for the CDR3: TGTGCCAGCAGCCTGGTCGCGGCGAACACTGAAGCTTTCTTT. It encodes CASSLVAANTEAFF.

V and J are TRBV2 and TRBJ2-1, with D perhaps matching TRBD2 (6 bases). The CDR3 runs 17 residues. CDR1 and CDR2 (germline): SNHLY, FYNNEI. The germline V and J ends were trimmed by 0 bases and 6 bases, with 18 bases remaining between them. The CDR3: CASSEALLAFSSNEQFF. The CDR3 DNA is TGTGCCAGCAGTGAAGCCCTCCTAGCGTTTTCATCCAATGAGCAGTTCTTC. The whole variable domain, remainder taken from reference TRBV2 and TRBJ2-1, is EPEVTQTPSHQVTQMGQEVILRCVPISNHLYFYWYRQILGQKVEFLVSFYNNEISEKSEIFDDQFSVERPDGSNFTLKIRSTKLEDSAMYFCASSEALLAFSSNEQFFGPGTRLTVL.

V gene TRBV9 combines with J gene TRBJ2-5, with TRBD2 identical over 14 bases. The J call is in doubt because the DNA end fits TRBJ2-7 better. This CDR3 comprises 16 residues. Per the germline V gene, CDR1 is SGDLS and CDR2 is YYNGEE. The CDR3 protein is CASSTDPGLAGGEQYF. CDR3 DNA sequence: TGTGCCAGCAGCACCGACCCCGGACTAGCGGGAGGCGAGCAGTACTTC.

V is TRBV5-1 and J is TRBJ2-2; 9 bases line up with TRBD2. The CDR3 loop spans 15 amino acids. CDR1 and CDR2 (germline): SGHRS, YFSETQ. The ends lost 4 bases at V and 4 bases at J; junction bases unmatched: 5. The CDR3 sequence: CASSPGTSSTGELFF. The CDR3, as DNA: TGCGCCAGCAGCCCCGGGACTAGCAGCACCGGGGAGCTGTTTTTT.

The rearrangement links TRBV5-4 to TRBJ1-2; the match to TRBD1 covers 8 bases. Germline CDR1 and CDR2: SGHNT and YYREEE (reference sequence). The length of the CDR3 is 15 residues. V was clipped by 0 bases and J by 2 bases; unmatched bases: 3. The CDR3 DNA follows: TGTGCCAGCAGCTTGGGGACAGGGAAGAACTATGGCTACACCTTC. Encoded protein: CASSLGTGKNYGYTF.

The V and J genes are TRBV6-5 and TRBJ2-5; possible D gene TRBD2, 5 bases. The CDR3 loop spans 11 amino acids. Deletions cut 7 bases from V and 10 bases from J, with 13 bases between. CDR1 MNHEY and CDR2 SVGAGI come from the germline V gene. The CDR3 coding sequence is TGTGCCAGCACCATAGGAGCGGACCAGTACTTC. Protein product: CASTIGADQYF.

This clone was counted a single time. The chain carries TRBV18 and TRBJ2-1, with 12 bases identical to TRBD1. The CDR3 length is 17 residues. Germline V gene data show CDR1 as KGHSH and CDR2 as LQKENI. Trimming cost V 6 bases and J 7 bases; bases outside gene matches: 13. The CDR3 nucleotides are TGTGCCAGCTCCGCAACGTGGGGGACAGGGGGCGCGAATGAGCAGTTCTTC. Protein: CASSATWGTGGANEQFF.

The rearrangement links TRBV13 to TRBJ1-1, with a possible D match to TRBD1 (6 bases). The CDR3 length is 14 residues. Germline CDR1 and CDR2: PRHDT and FYEKMQ (reference sequence). The ends were cut back, 3 bases at V and 5 bases at J, with 13 bases in the middle. Here the CDR3 DNA reads TGTGCCAGCAGCTTGGACGGGAGGGGGACTGAAGCTTTCTTT. It codes for CASSLDGRGTEAFF.